This is a list of T cell receptor beta chains from one sample in a study of blood T cell repertoires in COVID-19. Assay used: immunoSEQ multiplex PCR; TCRdb lists only in-frame clones, some missing. The sample records roughly 200,000 clones, less than 90% being singletons. Sequencing was carried out using PBMCs or T cells enriched from blood (not recorded which). These receptors were taken from a woman in her twenties or thirties who had recovered from COVID-19. Each CDR3 is given with its conserved first and last residue. D genes are given only for firm matches. A row's size may be missing; if present it is once, few, many or a size class.

DNA	CDR3	D	V	length	size	J
TGTGCCAGCAGCCAAGAGCTCCCCGGGGAAACTGGAAACACCATATATTTT	CASSQELPGETGNTIYF	NA	TRBV3-1/TRBV3-2	17	NA	TRBJ1-3
TGTGCCAGCAGTGAATTTAGGGGAGGACAAGAGACCCAGTACTTC	CASSEFRGGQETQYF	NA	TRBV25-1	15	once	TRBJ2-5
TGTGCCAGCTGGGGCAGGGTAGGCAAAATTTTT	CASWGRVGKIF	NA	TRBV2	11	NA	TRBJ1-4
TGTGCCACCCGACAGGGAAATCAGCCCCAGCATTTT	CATRQGNQPQHF	TRBD1	TRBV6-5	12	NA	TRBJ1-5
TGCAGCGTTGCAGTTGGGACAGGCACCTCTGGGGCCAACGTCCTGACTTTC	CSVAVGTGTSGANVLTF	TRBD1	TRBV29-1	17	NA	TRBJ2-6
TGTGCCAGTAGTAATTCAGGGTCGGTGGGCACTGAAGCTTTCTTT	CASSNSGSVGTEAFF	NA	TRBV19	15	NA	TRBJ1-1
TGTGCCAGCAGTCCAAGGCGGGGGGAATCCTACAATGAGCAGTTCTTC	CASSPRRGESYNEQFF	TRBD2	TRBV6-2/TRBV6-3	16	NA	TRBJ2-1
TGTGCCAGTTCCTTCGGTTCTCGAGCGGAAGGGGAGACCCAGTACTTC	CASSFGSRAEGETQYF	NA	TRBV19	16	once	TRBJ2-5
TGTGCCAGTAGTCCACGGGACAGGGTGGATAGCAATCAGCCCCAGCATTTT	CASSPRDRVDSNQPQHF	TRBD1	TRBV19	17	NA	TRBJ1-5
TGTGCCAGCTCACCAGATCAGGGTTCCGGGGCCAACGTCCTGACTTTC	CASSPDQGSGANVLTF	NA	TRBV18	16	NA	TRBJ2-6
TGTGCCAGCAGCCTTAGACTAGCGGATGAGCAGTTCTTC	CASSLRLADEQFF	TRBD2	TRBV7-2	13	NA	TRBJ2-1
TGTGCCAGTAGTATTGGGCGGGGACGTACAGATACGCAGTATTTT	CASSIGRGRTDTQYF	NA	TRBV19	15	NA	TRBJ2-3
TGTGCCAGCAGTGAAGCGGTTAGCTCCTACGAGCAGTACTTC	CASSEAVSSYEQYF	NA	TRBV6-1	14	NA	TRBJ2-7
TGCAGCGTTACAGTCTGGACAGGGAGGGGAGAGACCCAGTACTTC	CSVTVWTGRGETQYF	NA	TRBV29-1	15	once	TRBJ2-5
TGTGCCAGTAGCACAGGGGGGGGCCCTGAAGCTTTCTTT	CASSTGGGPEAFF	TRBD1	TRBV19	13	NA	TRBJ1-1
TGTGCCATCAGTGCCACAGGAGATAATTCACCCCTCCACTTT	CAISATGDNSPLHF	NA	TRBV10-3	14	once	TRBJ1-6
TGCGCCAGCAGCTTGGAAGGGACAGGGCGGGAGCAGTACTTC	CASSLEGTGREQYF	TRBD1	TRBV5-1	14	NA	TRBJ2-7
TGTGCCAGCAGCCCCCAGCAGGGTCGAAACACCATATATTTT	CASSPQQGRNTIYF	NA	TRBV9	14	NA	TRBJ1-3
TGCGCCAGCAGCCTACTAGCGGGGGTTATAGCCAAAAACATTCAGTACTTC	CASSLLAGVIAKNIQYF	TRBD2	TRBV4-1	17	NA	TRBJ2-4
TGCGCCAGCAGCCAAGAACTAGCGGGGGCCGCGTCAGAGTTCTTC	CASSQELAGAASEFF	TRBD2	TRBV4-3	15	NA	TRBJ2-1
TGTGCCAGCAGCTTGGACCCTGGACAGTACAATGAGCAGTTCTTC	CASSLDPGQYNEQFF	NA	TRBV5-8	15	NA	TRBJ2-1